This entry features one T cell receptor (beta chain) sequence. This sample stems from a study of control samples from healthy donors and cancer patients. The method was immunoSEQ multiplex PCR; TCRdb's version includes in-frame clones alone and lacks a portion of them. The sample records 170,000 or so clones, around 90% being singletons. The CDR3 loop spans 15 amino acids. CDR1 is MNHEY and CDR2 is SVGAGI in the germline V gene. After removal of 10 bases from V and 0 bases from J, the junction contained 11 bases not matched to a gene. The chain has TRBV6-5 and TRBJ1-2, with 7 bases lining up with TRBD1. Sequenced sample: blood. This clonotype was sampled from a woman in her 40s in good health. The CDR3 sequence is CANVEQGTTNYGYTF. The CDR3 region has the DNA TGTGCCAACGTGGAACAGGGGACTACTAACTATGGCTACACCTTC.